Listed below are T cell receptor beta chains from one sample, sequenced in a study of blood T cell repertoires in COVID-19. TCRdb's copy holds only in-frame clones and misses some; the assay was immunoSEQ multiplex PCR. The table has 200,000 to 300,000 clones, around 87% seen once. The sample consisted of peripheral blood. Source of these receptors: a woman in her sixties with COVID-19, enrolled during active disease. Both conserved end residues are part of each CDR3. A D gene is named only where the DNA matches it firmly. Part of the rows lack a size; the others show once, few, many or a class for expanded clones.

NA	TRBV20-1	NA	TRBJ1-2	11	CSVGHLYGYTF	TGCAGTGTAGGACACCTCTATGGCTACACCTTC
NA	TRBV21-1	NA	TRBJ2-7	12	CASSTRGYEQYF	TGTGCCAGCAGCACCAGGGGCTACGAGCAGTACTTC
TRBD1	TRBV6-5	NA	TRBJ1-6	13	CASSPRQGSPLHF	TGTGCCAGCAGCCCGCGACAGGGTTCACCCCTCCACTTT
TRBD2	TRBV19	NA	TRBJ2-1	19	CASIARIGGTSGGGDEQFF	TGTGCCAGTATAGCCCGTATCGGAGGGACTAGCGGGGGTGGGGATGAGCAGTTCTTC
TRBD1	TRBV10-3	NA	TRBJ1-6	14	CAISTRDRDSPLHF	TGTGCCATCAGTACCAGGGACAGAGATTCACCCCTCCACTTT
TRBD1	TRBV12-3/TRBV12-4	NA	TRBJ1-1	13	CASSLGQGTEAFF	TGTGCCAGCAGTTTGGGACAGGGCACTGAAGCTTTCTTT
NA	TRBV6-5	NA	TRBJ1-5	11	CASRALQPQHF	TGTGCCAGCAGAGCTTTACAGCCCCAGCATTTT
TRBD2	TRBV28	once	TRBJ2-3	16	CASSPTLAGAADTQYF	TGTGCCAGCAGTCCAACACTAGCGGGAGCTGCAGATACGCAGTATTTT
NA	TRBV3-1/TRBV3-2	few	TRBJ1-5	14	CASSQQGFNQPQHF	TGTGCCAGCAGCCAACAGGGTTTCAATCAGCCCCAGCATTTT
NA	TRBV7-2	NA	TRBJ2-3	13	CASSLTQGDTQYF	TGTGCCAGCAGCTTAACACAGGGAGATACGCAGTATTTT
NA	TRBV9	few	TRBJ2-2	13	CASSVVAAGELFF	TGTGCCAGCAGCGTAGTGGCAGCCGGGGAGCTGTTTTTT
TRBD2	TRBV5-4	NA	TRBJ2-1	17	CASTTGTSGRALGEQFF	TGTGCCAGCACCACGGGGACTAGCGGGAGGGCCTTGGGGGAGCAGTTCTTC
NA	TRBV4-3	NA	TRBJ2-7	16	CASSQDIDRRTYEQYF	TGCGCCAGCAGCCAAGATATCGACAGGCGTACCTACGAGCAGTACTTC
TRBD1	TRBV19	once	TRBJ1-2	16	CASSLTGTGTNYGYTF	TGTGCCAGTAGTTTAACCGGGACAGGTACTAACTATGGCTACACCTTC
TRBD2	TRBV19	NA	TRBJ2-1	18	CASSIPGGSGRTHNEQFF	TGTGCCAGTAGTATACCCGGGGGTAGCGGGAGGACTCACAATGAGCAGTTCTTC
NA	TRBV7-9	NA	TRBJ2-1	18	CASSLAGGSMSSYNEQFF	TGTGCCAGCAGCTTAGCGGGAGGTTCGATGAGCTCCTACAATGAGCAGTTCTTC